Reported below is one T cell receptor beta chain. The antigen is undetermined. This table comes from immunoSEQ multiplex PCR, and its TCRdb copy is limited to in-frame clones, with some not included. Of 90,000 to 120,000 clones in the sample, approximately 86% are singletons; the top ten hold approximately 3.3%. Germline-derived CDR1 and CDR2 are MDHEN and SYDVKM. The CDR3 is 14 residues long. With 6 bases removed from V and 2 bases from J, the gap between germline ends came to 13 bases. These data are taken from a study of T cell responses to AZD1222 COVID-19 vaccine. Study results and caveats: A mostly white British donor set with more females was recruited, and clonal diversity was possibly underestimated.

This receptor was identified in an adult in good health. Sequencing was performed on peripheral blood, taken on day 0 of AZD1222 vaccination. V and J are TRBV28 and TRBJ1-2; D call uncertain. The CDR3 nucleotides read TGTGCCAGCAGCTCTGAGGGATCGAACTATGGCTACACCTTC. It codes for CASSSEGSNYGYTF.